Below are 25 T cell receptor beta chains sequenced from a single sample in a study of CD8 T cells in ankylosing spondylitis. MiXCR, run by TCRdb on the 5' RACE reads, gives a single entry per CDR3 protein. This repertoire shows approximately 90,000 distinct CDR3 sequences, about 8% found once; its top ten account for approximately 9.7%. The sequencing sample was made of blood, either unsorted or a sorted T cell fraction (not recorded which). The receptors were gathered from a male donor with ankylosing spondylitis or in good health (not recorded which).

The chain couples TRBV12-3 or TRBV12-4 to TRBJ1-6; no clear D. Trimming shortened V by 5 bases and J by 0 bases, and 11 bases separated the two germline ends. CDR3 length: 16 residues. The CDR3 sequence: CASSPQMSSYNSPLHF. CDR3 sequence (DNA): TGTGCCAGCAGTCCCCAGATGAGCTCCTATAATTCACCCCTCCACTTT.

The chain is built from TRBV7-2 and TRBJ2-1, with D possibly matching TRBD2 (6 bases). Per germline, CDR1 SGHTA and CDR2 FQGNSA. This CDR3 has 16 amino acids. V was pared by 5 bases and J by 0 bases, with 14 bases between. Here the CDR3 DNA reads TGTGCCAGCAGCCCCGTCGGGGGATTCTCCTACAATGAGCAGTTCTTC. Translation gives CASSPVGGFSYNEQFF.

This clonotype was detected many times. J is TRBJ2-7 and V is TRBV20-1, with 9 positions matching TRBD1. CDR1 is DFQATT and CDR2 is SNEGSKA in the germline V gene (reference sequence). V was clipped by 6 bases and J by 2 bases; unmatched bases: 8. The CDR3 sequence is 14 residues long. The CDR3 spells CSAPDRGNTYEQYF. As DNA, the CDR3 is TGCAGTGCCCCGGACAGGGGAAATACCTACGAGCAGTACTTC.

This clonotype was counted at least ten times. The CDR3 protein is CASSLVAGGRTGELFF. The CDR3 bases are TGTGCCAGCAGTTTAGTGGCAGGGGGACGAACCGGGGAGCTGTTTTTT. This sequence joins TRBV28 and TRBJ2-2; 7 bases map to TRBD1. Germline CDR1 reads MDHEN; CDR2 reads SYDVKM. The length of the CDR3 is 16 residues. Losses at the gene ends were 2 bases for V and 5 bases for J; bases not matched to a gene: 8. The variable domain in full, with the rest retrieved from reference TRBV28 and TRBJ2-2, is DVKVTQSSRYLVKRTGEKVFLECVQDMDHENMFWYRQDPGLGLRLIYFSYDVKMKEKGDIPEGYSVSREKKERFSLILESASTNQTSMYLCASSLVAGGRTGELFFGEGSRLTVL.

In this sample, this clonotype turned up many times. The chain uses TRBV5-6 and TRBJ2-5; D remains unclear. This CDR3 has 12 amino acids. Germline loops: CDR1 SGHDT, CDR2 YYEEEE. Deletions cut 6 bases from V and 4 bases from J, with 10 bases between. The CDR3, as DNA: TGTGCCAGCACCCTACCGGGAGAGACCCAGTACTTC. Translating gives CASTLPGETQYF.

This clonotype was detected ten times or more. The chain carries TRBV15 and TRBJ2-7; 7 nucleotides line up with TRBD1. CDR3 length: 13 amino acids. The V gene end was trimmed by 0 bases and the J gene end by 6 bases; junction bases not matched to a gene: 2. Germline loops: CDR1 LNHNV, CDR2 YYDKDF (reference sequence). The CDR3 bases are TGTGCCACCAGCAGAGAGGGGACAGTCGAGCAGTACTTC. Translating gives CATSREGTVEQYF.

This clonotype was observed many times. The CDR3 loop is CASSQDQGRYEQYF. The CDR3 DNA is TGCGCCAGCAGCCAAGATCAGGGGAGGTACGAGCAGTACTTC. This rearrangement joins TRBV4-3 to TRBJ2-7, with D perhaps being TRBD1 or TRBD2 (6 bases each). The length of the CDR3 is 14 residues. Germline-derived CDR1 and CDR2 are LGHNA and YSLEER. V lost 0 bases to trimming and J lost 4 bases, with 10 bases between them.

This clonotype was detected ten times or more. CDR3 bases: TGTGCCTCCCAGGGACGCCCGGAGAATCAGCCCCAGCATTTT. As protein: CASQGRPENQPQHF. This sequence joins TRBV6-2 or TRBV6-3 and TRBJ1-5, with a weak D call TRBD1 (5 bases). The CDR3 sequence is 14 residues long. Germline V gives CDR1 MNHEY, CDR2 SVGEGT. Trimming took off 11 bases at V and 4 bases at J, with 18 bases between the two ends.

CDR3 sequence (DNA): TGTGCCAGCAGCCCGTTAGCGGGGGCTTCCTACAATGAGCAGTTCTTC. Protein product: CASSPLAGASYNEQFF. This chain joins TRBV7-6 and TRBJ2-1; 9 bases line up with TRBD2. The CDR3 spans 16 residues. The V segment lost 5 bases and the J segment 1 base; nucleotides outside the gene matches: 6. From germline, CDR1 is SGHVS and CDR2 FNYEAQ.

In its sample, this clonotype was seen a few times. The CDR3 protein is CASSLGAVNSDTQYF. CDR3 in DNA: TGTGCCAGCAGCTTAGGAGCTGTGAACTCAGATACGCAGTATTTT. V and J are TRBV7-2 and TRBJ2-3; D uncertain. Germline-derived CDR1 and CDR2 are SGHTA and FQGNSA. V was cut by 1 base and J by 4 bases, with 12 bases left in between. The CDR3 sequence is 15 residues long.

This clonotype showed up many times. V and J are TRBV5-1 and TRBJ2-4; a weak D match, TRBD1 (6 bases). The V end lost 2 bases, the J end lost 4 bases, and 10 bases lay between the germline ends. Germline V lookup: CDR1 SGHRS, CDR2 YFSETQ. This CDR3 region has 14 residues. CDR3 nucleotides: TGCGCCAGCAGCTTAATAACAGGGAAAAACATTCAGTACTTC. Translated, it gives CASSLITGKNIQYF. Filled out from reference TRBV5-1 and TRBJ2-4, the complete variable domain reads KAGVTQTPRYLIKTRGQQVTLSCSPISGHRSVSWYQQTPGQGLQFLFEYFSETQRNKGNFPGRFSGRQFSNSRSEMNVSTLELGDSALYLCASSLITGKNIQYFGAGTRLSVL.

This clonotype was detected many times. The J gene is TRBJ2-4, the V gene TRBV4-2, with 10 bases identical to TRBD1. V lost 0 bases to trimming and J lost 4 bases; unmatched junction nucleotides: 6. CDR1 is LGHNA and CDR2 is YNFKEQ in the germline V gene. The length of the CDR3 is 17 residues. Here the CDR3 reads CASSQEGQGTGKNIQYF. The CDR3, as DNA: TGTGCCAGCAGCCAAGAGGGACAGGGGACCGGGAAAAACATTCAGTACTTC.

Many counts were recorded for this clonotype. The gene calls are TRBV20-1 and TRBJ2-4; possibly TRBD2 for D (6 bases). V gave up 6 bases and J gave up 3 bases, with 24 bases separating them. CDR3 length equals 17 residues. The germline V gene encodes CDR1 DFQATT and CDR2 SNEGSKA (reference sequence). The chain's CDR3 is CSAAGYRNGSLKNIQYF. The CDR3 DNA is TGCAGTGCCGCTGGTTACAGGAACGGGAGCCTCAAAAACATTCAGTACTTC.

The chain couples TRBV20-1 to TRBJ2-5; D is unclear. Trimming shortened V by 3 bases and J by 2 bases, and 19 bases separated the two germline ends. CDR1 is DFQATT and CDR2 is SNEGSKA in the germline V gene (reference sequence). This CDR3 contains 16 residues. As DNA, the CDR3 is TGCAGTGCTAGTAGTTATCAGGAAACGGATCAAGAGACCCAGTACTTC. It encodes CSASSYQETDQETQYF.

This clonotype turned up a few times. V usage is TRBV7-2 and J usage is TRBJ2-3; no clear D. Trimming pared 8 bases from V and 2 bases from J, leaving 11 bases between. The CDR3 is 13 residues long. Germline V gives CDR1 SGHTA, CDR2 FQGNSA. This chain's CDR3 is CASADRITDTQYF. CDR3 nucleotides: TGTGCCAGCGCCGACCGTATCACAGATACGCAGTATTTT.

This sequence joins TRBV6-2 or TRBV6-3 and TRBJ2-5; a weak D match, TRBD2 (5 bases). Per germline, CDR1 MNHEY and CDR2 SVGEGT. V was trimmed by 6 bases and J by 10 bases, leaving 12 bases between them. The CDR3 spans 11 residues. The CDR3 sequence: CASSPRESQYF. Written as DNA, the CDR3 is TGTGCCAGCAGCCCCCGGGAAAGCCAGTACTTC.

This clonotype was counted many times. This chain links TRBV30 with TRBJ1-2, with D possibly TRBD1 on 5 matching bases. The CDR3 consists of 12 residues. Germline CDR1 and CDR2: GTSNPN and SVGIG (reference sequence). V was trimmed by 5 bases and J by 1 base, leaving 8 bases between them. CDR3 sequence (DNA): TGTGCCTGGGACAGACATAACTATGGCTACACCTTC. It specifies CAWDRHNYGYTF.

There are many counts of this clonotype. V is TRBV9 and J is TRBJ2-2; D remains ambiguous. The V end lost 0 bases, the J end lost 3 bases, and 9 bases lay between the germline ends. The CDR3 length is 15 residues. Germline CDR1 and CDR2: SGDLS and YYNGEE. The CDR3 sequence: CASSVGGLHTGELFF. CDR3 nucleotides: TGTGCCAGCAGCGTAGGGGGATTACACACCGGGGAGCTGTTTTTT. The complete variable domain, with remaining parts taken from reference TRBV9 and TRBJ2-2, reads DSGVTQTPKHLITATGQRVTLRCSPRSGDLSVYWYQQSLDQGLQFLIQYYNGEERAKGNILERFSAQQFPDLHSELNLSSLELGDSALYFCASSVGGLHTGELFFGEGSRLTVL.

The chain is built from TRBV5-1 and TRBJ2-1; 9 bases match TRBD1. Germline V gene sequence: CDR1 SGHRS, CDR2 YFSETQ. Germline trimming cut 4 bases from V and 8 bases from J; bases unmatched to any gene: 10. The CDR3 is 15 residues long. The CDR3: CASSPGRTGVDEQFF. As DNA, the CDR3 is TGCGCCAGCAGCCCGGGGAGGACAGGGGTGGATGAGCAGTTCTTC.

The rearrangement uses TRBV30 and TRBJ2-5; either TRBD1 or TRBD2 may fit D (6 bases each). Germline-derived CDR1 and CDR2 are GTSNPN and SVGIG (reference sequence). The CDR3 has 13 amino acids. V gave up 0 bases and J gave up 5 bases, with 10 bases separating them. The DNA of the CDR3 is TGTGCCTGGAGTGTAGGGGGGAAGGAGACCCAGTACTTC. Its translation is CAWSVGGKETQYF. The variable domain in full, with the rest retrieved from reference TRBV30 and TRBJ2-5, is SQTIHQWPATLVQPVGSPLSLECTVEGTSNPNLYWYRQAAGRGLQLLFYSVGIGQISSEVPQNLSASRPQDRQFILSSKKLLLSDSGFYLCAWSVGGKETQYFGPGTRLLVL.

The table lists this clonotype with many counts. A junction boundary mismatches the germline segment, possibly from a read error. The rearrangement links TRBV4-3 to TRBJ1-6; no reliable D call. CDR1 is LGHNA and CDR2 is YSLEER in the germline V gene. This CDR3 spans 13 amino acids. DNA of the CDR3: TGCGCCAGCAGCCAAGATCGTGGTACCAGGCCGAAATTT. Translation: CASSQDRGTRPKF.

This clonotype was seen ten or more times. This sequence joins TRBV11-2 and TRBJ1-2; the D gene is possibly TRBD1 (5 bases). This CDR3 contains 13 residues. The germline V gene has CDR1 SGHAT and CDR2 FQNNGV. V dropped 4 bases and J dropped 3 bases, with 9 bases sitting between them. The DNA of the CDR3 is TGTGCCAGCAGCTCCGGGGGTCACTATGGCTACACCTTC. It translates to CASSSGGHYGYTF.

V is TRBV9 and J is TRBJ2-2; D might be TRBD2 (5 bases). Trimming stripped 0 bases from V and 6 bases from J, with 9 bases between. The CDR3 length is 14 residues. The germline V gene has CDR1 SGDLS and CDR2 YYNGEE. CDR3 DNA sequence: TGTGCCAGCAGCGTAGGAGGGTGGTCCGGGGAGCTGTTTTTT. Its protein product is CASSVGGWSGELFF.

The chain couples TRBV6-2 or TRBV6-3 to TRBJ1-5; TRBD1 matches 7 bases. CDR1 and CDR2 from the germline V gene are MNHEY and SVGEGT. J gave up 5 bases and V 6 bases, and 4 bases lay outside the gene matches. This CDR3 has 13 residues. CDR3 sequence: CASRDRIDQPQHF. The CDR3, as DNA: TGTGCCAGCAGGGACAGGATCGATCAGCCCCAGCATTTT.

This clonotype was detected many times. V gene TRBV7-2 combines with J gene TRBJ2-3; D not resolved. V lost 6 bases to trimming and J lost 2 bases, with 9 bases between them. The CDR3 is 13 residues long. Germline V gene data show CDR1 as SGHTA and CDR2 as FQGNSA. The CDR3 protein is CASSLGHTDTQYF. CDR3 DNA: TGTGCCAGCAGTCTAGGGCACACAGATACGCAGTATTTT. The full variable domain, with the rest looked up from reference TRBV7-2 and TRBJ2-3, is GAGVSQSPSNKVTEKGKDVELRCDPISGHTALYWYRQSLGQGLEFLIYFQGNSAPDKSGLPSDRFSAERTGGSVSTLTIQRTQQEDSAVYLCASSLGHTDTQYFGPGTRLTVL.